Reported below is one TCR beta chain. The protocol was immunoSEQ multiplex PCR, while the TCRdb copy is restricted to in-frame clones and leaves out a portion. This table holds about 270,000 clones, roughly 90% found once. This sample was taken from a study of blood T cell repertoires in COVID-19. Study overall: Sites across the United States, Italy and Spain contributed samples from acute and convalescent COVID-19. T cells, B-cell-depleted T cells, or PBMCs supplied cDNA or gDNA.

This CDR3 is built from 14 residues. V shed 5 bases and J shed 2 bases, with 11 bases lying between them. Per the germline V gene, CDR1 is SEHNR and CDR2 is FQNEAQ (reference sequence). Enrollees, about 18 to 100 years old, lived in about two dozen US areas. Sequenced material: PBMCs or T cells enriched from blood (not recorded which). The source of this sequence is a man aged 35-49 years who had been exposed to COVID-19. The chain has TRBV7-9 and TRBJ2-3; tentatively, D is TRBD2 (5 bases). This CDR3 is CASSPEVDTDTQYF. The CDR3 DNA reads as TGTGCCAGCAGCCCGGAGGTGGACACAGATACGCAGTATTTT. Filled out from reference TRBV7-9 and TRBJ2-3, the complete variable domain reads DTGVSQNPRHKITKRGQNVTFRCDPISEHNRLYWYRQTLGQGPEFLTYFQNEAQLEKSRLLSDRFSAERPKGSFSTLEIQRTEQGDSAMYLCASSPEVDTDTQYFGPGTRLTVL.